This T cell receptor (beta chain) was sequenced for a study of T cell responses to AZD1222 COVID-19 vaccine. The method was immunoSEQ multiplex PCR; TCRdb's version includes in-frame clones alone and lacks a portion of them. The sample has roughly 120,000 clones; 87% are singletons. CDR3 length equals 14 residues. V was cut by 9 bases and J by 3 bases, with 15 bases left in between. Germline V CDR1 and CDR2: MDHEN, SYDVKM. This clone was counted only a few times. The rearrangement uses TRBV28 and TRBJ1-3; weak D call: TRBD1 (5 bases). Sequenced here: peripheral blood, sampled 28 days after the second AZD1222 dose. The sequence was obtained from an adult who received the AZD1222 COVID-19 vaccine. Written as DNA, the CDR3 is TGTGCCAGTACTTTTGGGGGAGGTGGAAACACCATATATTTT. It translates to CASTFGGGGNTIYF.